The following is a T cell receptor (beta chain) sequence with its context. The antigen is not known. This record belongs to a study of liver allograft versus peripheral blood T cells. Overall study context: Within transplanted livers, the T cell receptor repertoires were examined and compared against the repertoires present in the peripheral blood of liver transplant recipients. The study, taken as a whole, reports: Reportedly, the T cell receptor repertoires inside liver allografts were not the same as those in peripheral blood.

Germline assignment: CDR1 SGHTA and CDR2 FQGTGA. With 2 bases removed from V and 4 bases from J, the gap between germline ends came to 8 bases. The CDR3 length is 13 residues. TCRdb itself ran the reads through MiXCR, one entry per CDR3 protein. Of about 13,000 distinct CDR3 sequences listed, less than 20% are singletons. This clonotype was obtained from a human patient who had a liver transplant. Some T cells may have originated in the graft donor. The chain recombines TRBV7-3 with TRBJ1-1; D not resolved. CDR3 residues: CASSLLVGTEAFF. DNA of the CDR3: TGTGCCAGCAGCTTATTGGTGGGCACTGAAGCTTTCTTT.